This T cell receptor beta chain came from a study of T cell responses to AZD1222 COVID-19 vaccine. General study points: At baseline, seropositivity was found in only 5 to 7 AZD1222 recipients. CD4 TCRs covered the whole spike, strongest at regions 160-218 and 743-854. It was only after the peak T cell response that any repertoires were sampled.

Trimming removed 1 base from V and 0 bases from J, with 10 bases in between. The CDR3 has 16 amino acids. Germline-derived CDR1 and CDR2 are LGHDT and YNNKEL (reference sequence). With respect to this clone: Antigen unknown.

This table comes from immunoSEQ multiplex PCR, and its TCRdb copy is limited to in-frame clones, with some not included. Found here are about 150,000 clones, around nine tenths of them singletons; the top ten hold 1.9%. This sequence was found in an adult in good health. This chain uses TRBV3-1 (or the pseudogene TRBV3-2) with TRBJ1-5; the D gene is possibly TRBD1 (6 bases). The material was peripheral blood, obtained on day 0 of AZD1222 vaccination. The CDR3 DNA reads TGTGCCAGCAGCCAAGGAGGGACATATAGCAATCAGCCCCAGCATTTT. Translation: CASSQGGTYSNQPQHF.